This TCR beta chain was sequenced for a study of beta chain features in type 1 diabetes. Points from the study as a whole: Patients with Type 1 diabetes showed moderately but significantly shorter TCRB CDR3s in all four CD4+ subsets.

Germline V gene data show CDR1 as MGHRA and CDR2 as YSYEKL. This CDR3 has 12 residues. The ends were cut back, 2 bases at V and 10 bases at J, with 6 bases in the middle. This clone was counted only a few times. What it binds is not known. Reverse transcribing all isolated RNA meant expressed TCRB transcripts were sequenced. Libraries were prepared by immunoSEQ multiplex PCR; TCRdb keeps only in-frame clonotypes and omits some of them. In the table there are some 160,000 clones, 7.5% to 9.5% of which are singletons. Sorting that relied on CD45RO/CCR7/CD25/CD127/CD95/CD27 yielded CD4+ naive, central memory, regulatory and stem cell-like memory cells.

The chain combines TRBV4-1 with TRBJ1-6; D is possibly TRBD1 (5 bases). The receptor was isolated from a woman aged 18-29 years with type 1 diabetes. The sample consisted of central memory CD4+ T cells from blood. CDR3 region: CASSQTGSPLHF. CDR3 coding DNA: TGCGCCAGCAGCCAAACAGGCTCACCCCTCCACTTT.